Sequencing of this TCR beta chain was carried out in a study of patients and donors after allogeneic stem cell transplantation. This clonotype was counted between two and nine times. Trimming took 1 base from V and 2 from J; bases not matched to a gene: 2. The length of the CDR3 is 14 residues. From germline, CDR1 is SGHKS and CDR2 YYEKEE (reference sequence). From the RT-PCR reads, TCRdb called clonotypes with MiXCR, one entry per CDR3 protein. Of around 200,000 distinct CDR3 sequences detected, roughly 38% appear once; the ten largest clones hold around a tenth. This TCR came from a human donor who was either an allogeneic HSCT recipient or a stem cell or donor lymphocyte infusion donor (not recorded which). It is not recorded whose cells these are; they may come from a transplant donor. Input material: blood, either unsorted or a sorted T cell fraction (not recorded which). The gene calls are TRBV5-5 and TRBJ1-2; TRBD1 matches at 7 bases. CDR3 DNA sequence: TGTGCCAGCAGCTTGATAGGGGGCAACTATGGCTACACCTTC. Translating gives CASSLIGGNYGYTF.